The next 2 T cell receptor beta chains were all read from a single sample in a study of breast tumors, draining lymph nodes, adjacent tissues. MiXCR, applied by TCRdb to the multiplex PCR reads, yields one record per CDR3 protein. The table shows about 200,000 distinct CDR3 sequences, with roughly a third occurring only once. Samples came from axillary lymph nodes draining the breast cancer. Sequenced input: axillary lymph node tissue. The receptors stem from a female donor with breast cancer. Some clones in this sample may be carry-over from other donors' samples.

In the case of this clonotype: This may be a read error: a much more frequent sequence differs by one nucleotide. The chain uses TRBV7-9 and TRBJ1-3; 10 bases agree with TRBD1. The CDR3 is 15 amino acids. The germline CDR1 and CDR2 sequences are SEHNR and FQNEAQ (reference sequence). CDR3 protein: CASSRDRGPGNTIHF. CDR3 DNA: TGTGCCAGCAGTCGAGACAGGGGGCCTGGAAACACCATACATTTT.

Turning to this clonotype: A much bigger clone sits one base away, suggesting this may be a read error. The chain employs TRBV12-3 or TRBV12-4 and TRBJ1-3; 7 nucleotides line up with TRBD1. Trimming removed 3 bases from V and 1 base from J; junction bases left unmatched: 9. The CDR3 is 17 residues long. The CDR3: CASSFQAGGRSGNTIYF. The DNA of the CDR3 is TGTGCCAGCAGTTTCCAAGCAGGGGGTCGGTCTGGAAACACCATATATTTT.